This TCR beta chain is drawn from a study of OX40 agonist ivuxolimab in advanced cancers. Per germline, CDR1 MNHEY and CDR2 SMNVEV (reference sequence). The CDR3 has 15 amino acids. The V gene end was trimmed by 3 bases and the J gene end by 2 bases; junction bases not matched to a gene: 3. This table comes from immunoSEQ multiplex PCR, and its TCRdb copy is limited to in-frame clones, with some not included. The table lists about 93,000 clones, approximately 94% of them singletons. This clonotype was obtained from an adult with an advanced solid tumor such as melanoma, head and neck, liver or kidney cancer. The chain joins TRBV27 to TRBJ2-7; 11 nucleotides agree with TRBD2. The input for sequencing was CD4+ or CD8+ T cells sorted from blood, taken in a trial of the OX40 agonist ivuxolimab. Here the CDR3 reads CASSLLAGGPYEQYF. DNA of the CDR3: TGTGCCAGCAGTTTGTTAGCGGGGGGGCCCTACGAGCAGTACTTC.